The 29 T cell receptor beta chains given below trace back to one sample, sequenced in a study of beta chain features in type 1 diabetes. Expressed TCRB transcripts were sequenced, since all the RNA that had been isolated was reverse transcribed. Sequencing was performed with immunoSEQ multiplex PCR; in TCRdb, only in-frame clones are kept and a portion is missing. In the table there are under 350,000 clones, about 7.8% of which are singletons. What was sequenced was central memory CD4+ T cells from blood. Receptors originate from a woman aged 18-29 years in good health.

This clone has more than one count but fewer than ten. The junction shows a germline mismatch at one end, possibly a read error. The chain carries TRBV25-1 and TRBJ2-6, with D possibly being TRBD1 (6 bases). In germline, CDR1 is MGHDK, CDR2 SYGVNS. This CDR3 has 17 amino acids. CDR3 sequence reads: CASSEQGQPSVANVLTF. The CDR3 nucleotides are TGTGCCAGCTCCGAACAGGGCCAACCTTCTGTGGCCAACGTCCTGACTTTC.

This chain connects TRBV5-1 to TRBJ2-7; TRBD1 might be the D (6 bases). The CDR3 is 14 amino acids. The V gene's germline CDR1 is SGHRS and CDR2 YFSETQ. Trimming took 0 bases from V and 5 from J, leaving 12 bases between them. The CDR3 DNA is TGCGCCAGCAGCTTGGAACAGGGTACTAACGAGCAGTACTTC. It specifies CASSLEQGTNEQYF. The full variable domain, in which reference TRBV5-1 and TRBJ2-7 provide the parts outside the CDR3, is KAGVTQTPRYLIKTRGQQVTLSCSPISGHRSVSWYQQTPGQGLQFLFEYFSETQRNKGNFPGRFSGRQFSNSRSEMNVSTLELGDSALYLCASSLEQGTNEQYFGPGTRLTVT.

J is TRBJ1-5 and V is TRBV6-6; no clear D gene. Looked up from germline, CDR1 is MNHNY and CDR2 is SVGAGI (reference sequence). This CDR3 region has 12 residues. The V end lost 5 bases, the J end lost 4 bases, and 6 bases lay between the germline ends. The CDR3 nucleotides are TGTGCCAGCAGTGGCGATAATCAGCCCCAGCATTTT. Translating it yields CASSGDNQPQHF.

The chain uses TRBV18 and TRBJ2-3; tentative D call: TRBD1 (5 bases). The germline gives CDR1 KGHSH, CDR2 LQKENI. V was trimmed by 5 bases and J by 2 bases, leaving 17 bases between them. This CDR3 contains 16 residues. The CDR3 DNA is TGTGCCAGCTCAAAGACAGTAGGGCCGGACACAGATACGCAGTATTTT. Amino acid sequence: CASSKTVGPDTDTQYF. Variable domain in full (rest from reference TRBV18 and TRBJ2-3): NAGVMQNPRHLVRRRGQEARLRCSPMKGHSHVYWYRQLPEEGLKFMVYLQKENIIDESGMPKERFSAEFPKEGPSILRIQQVVRGDSAAYFCASSKTVGPDTDTQYFGPGTRLTVL.

This clone was found a few times. V and J are TRBV11-3 and TRBJ2-7; possible D gene TRBD2, 5 bases. The V end lost 2 bases, the J end lost 4 bases, and 15 bases lay between the germline ends. CDR3 length equals 15 residues. The V gene's germline CDR1 is SGHNT and CDR2 YENEEA. The CDR3 region has the DNA TGTGCCAGCAGCTTATCTCCTCCGGGGAGATACGAGCAGTACTTC. Translated: CASSLSPPGRYEQYF.

This chain joins TRBV5-1 and TRBJ2-1, with 7 bases fitting TRBD2. CDR1 is SGHRS and CDR2 is YFSETQ in the germline V gene. J was trimmed by 4 bases and V by 4 bases; bases with no gene match: 5. There are 14 residues in the CDR3. The CDR3 protein is CASSGGTTYNEQFF. The CDR3 nucleotides are TGCGCCAGCAGCGGCGGGACTACGTACAATGAGCAGTTCTTC. Supplemented by reference TRBV5-1 and TRBJ2-1, the full variable domain reads KAGVTQTPRYLIKTRGQQVTLSCSPISGHRSVSWYQQTPGQGLQFLFEYFSETQRNKGNFPGRFSGRQFSNSRSEMNVSTLELGDSALYLCASSGGTTYNEQFFGPGTRLTVL.

The rearrangement links TRBV7-9 to TRBJ1-1; D gene uncertain. Germline-derived CDR1 and CDR2 are SEHNR and FQNEAQ (reference sequence). The CDR3 loop spans 13 amino acids. Trimming took off 1 base at V and 6 bases at J, with 9 bases between the two ends. CDR3 in amino acids: CASSLDLASEAFF. In DNA, the CDR3 is TGTGCCAGCAGCTTAGATCTGGCGTCTGAAGCTTTCTTT.

The rearrangement uses TRBV7-2 and TRBJ2-7, with D maybe TRBD1 (5 bases). CDR3 length: 12 amino acids. Trimming shortened V by 5 bases and J by 3 bases, and 8 bases separated the two germline ends. Germline CDR1 is SGHTA and CDR2 is FQGNSA. This chain's CDR3 is CASSPRDYEQYF. CDR3 DNA sequence: TGTGCCAGCAGCCCCAGGGACTACGAGCAGTACTTC. Variable domain in full (rest from reference TRBV7-2 and TRBJ2-7): GAGVSQSPSNKVTEKGKDVELRCDPISGHTALYWYRQSLGQGLEFLIYFQGNSAPDKSGLPSDRFSAERTGGSVSTLTIQRTQQEDSAVYLCASSPRDYEQYFGPGTRLTVT.

This clone was seen a handful of times. This rearrangement joins TRBV7-9 to TRBJ2-3, with a possible D match to TRBD1 (7 bases). The V gene's germline CDR1 is SEHNR and CDR2 FQNEAQ (reference sequence). V lost 5 bases and J lost 6, with 18 bases in between. This CDR3 has 15 amino acids. The CDR3 is CASSPQGGLPDTQYF. The CDR3 DNA reads TGTGCCAGCAGCCCCCAGGGGGGACTCCCGGATACGCAGTATTTT.

As regards this clone: Within the sample, other DNA sequences also encode this same CDR3. The V and J genes are TRBV25-1 and TRBJ2-7; unclear D gene. Trimming took off 1 base at V and 0 bases at J, with 13 bases between the two ends. The CDR3 is made up of 16 amino acids. CDR1 and CDR2 (germline): MGHDK, SYGVNS. CDR3 protein: CASSESGGPSSYEQYF. CDR3 nucleotides: TGTGCCAGCAGTGAATCCGGTGGACCCAGCTCCTACGAGCAGTACTTC.

This clone came up many times. This chain connects TRBV11-3 to TRBJ1-1; maybe TRBD1 (6 bases). CDR3 length equals 13 residues. The germline V gene encodes CDR1 SGHNT and CDR2 YENEEA. Trimming took off 5 bases at V and 9 bases at J, with 16 bases between the two ends. The CDR3 region has the DNA TGTGCCAGCAGCACTACGGGACAAGGCAAAGCTTTCTTT. This encodes CASSTTGQGKAFF.

The rearrangement links TRBV11-2 to TRBJ2-7; 11 positions match TRBD2. Trimming at V came to 3 bases and at J to 3 bases, leaving 4 bases not matched to a gene. The CDR3 is 15 residues long. Germline CDR1 reads SGHAT; CDR2 reads FQNNGV. The DNA for the CDR3 is TGTGCCAGCAGCTTCGCTAGCGGGGGGAACTACGAGCAGTACGTC. Amino acids: CASSFASGGNYEQYV.

V and J are TRBV29-1 and TRBJ1-1; no reliable D call. The CDR3 sequence is 13 residues long. V lost 3 bases, J lost 1 base, and 9 bases lay in between. Germline CDR1 SQVTM, CDR2 ANQGSEA. The CDR3 DNA reads as TGCAGCGTTGATTTCAGTGCGAACACTGAAGCTTTCTTT. This sequence encodes CSVDFSANTEAFF.

This clone has just a few counts. This chain joins TRBV19 and TRBJ2-5; D ambiguous. Germline loops: CDR1 LNHDA, CDR2 SQIVND (reference sequence). The V and J ends lost 6 bases and 3 bases respectively, with 14 bases between them. This CDR3 has 14 amino acids. DNA for the CDR3: TGTGCCAGTAGCACGGGCCAATTGAAAGAGACCCAGTACTTC. This encodes CASSTGQLKETQYF.

This clone was seen only a few times. The chain carries TRBV19 and TRBJ2-3; D remains ambiguous. Germline values: CDR1 LNHDA, CDR2 SQIVND (reference sequence). The CDR3 sequence is 13 residues long. Trimming cost V 5 bases and J 6 bases, with 12 bases left between them. CDR3 amino acids: CASSSRKLDTQYF. DNA of the CDR3: TGTGCCAGTAGTTCTAGGAAATTGGATACGCAGTATTTT.

The CDR3 sequence is CASSVGHRQETQYF. The CDR3, as DNA: TGTGCCAGCAGCGTAGGACACAGACAAGAGACCCAGTACTTC. The chain is built from TRBV9 and TRBJ2-5; the D is unclear. The CDR3 totals 14 residues. Germline V gene lookup returns CDR1 SGDLS and CDR2 YYNGEE. Trimming took 0 bases from V and 2 from J, leaving 8 bases between them.

Only a few counts were recorded for this clone. V usage is TRBV7-2 and J usage is TRBJ1-2; 7 bases map to TRBD1. Germline V gene lookup returns CDR1 SGHTA and CDR2 FQGNSA. The J segment lost 8 bases and the V segment lost 2 bases, leaving 5 bases of the junction unmatched. The CDR3 covers 13 residues. The CDR3 DNA sequence: TGTGCCAGCAGCTTAACCGGGACAGAAGGCTACACCTTC. Encoded protein: CASSLTGTEGYTF.

This clone was seen only a few times. The rearrangement joins TRBV7-6 to TRBJ2-1; 11 nucleotides line up with TRBD2. CDR1 SGHVS and CDR2 FNYEAQ come from the germline V gene. This CDR3 comprises 15 residues. Trimming at V came to 6 bases and at J to 9 bases, leaving 10 bases not matched to a gene. The CDR3 protein is CASSYSGTSGGEQFF. DNA of the CDR3: TGTGCCAGCAGTTATTCCGGGACTAGCGGAGGTGAGCAGTTCTTC.

This clone was recorded a few times. The chain couples TRBV11-2 to TRBJ2-3; D is unclear. The CDR3 is 14 residues long. V was shortened by 5 bases and J by 3 bases, with 12 bases between the two germline ends. The germline V gene has CDR1 SGHAT and CDR2 FQNNGV. CDR3 bases: TGTGCCAGCAGCGCCGAACTGGTTACAGATACGCAGTATTTT. This gives the protein CASSAELVTDTQYF.

This chain uses TRBV30 with TRBJ2-7, with D perhaps TRBD1 (6 bases). The CDR3 contains 13 residues. Germline assignment: CDR1 GTSNPN and CDR2 SVGIG (reference sequence). With 2 bases removed from V and 4 bases from J, the gap between germline ends came to 12 bases. This CDR3 is CAWSFGRGYEQYV. The CDR3, as DNA: TGTGCCTGGAGTTTTGGCAGGGGTTACGAGCAGTACGTC.

This clone was detected many times. The V gene is TRBV9, the J gene TRBJ2-1; TRBD1 aligns across 9 bases. Germline CDR1 and CDR2: SGDLS and YYNGEE. The CDR3 is 15 residues long. V shed 0 bases and J 10 bases; nucleotides not matched to a gene: 8. CDR3: CASSVDVGQGMEQFF. CDR3 nucleotides: TGTGCCAGCAGCGTAGATGTGGGACAGGGCATGGAGCAGTTCTTC. Full variable domain (remainder filled in from reference TRBV9 and TRBJ2-1): DSGVTQTPKHLITATGQRVTLRCSPRSGDLSVYWYQQSLDQGLQFLIQYYNGEERAKGNILERFSAQQFPDLHSELNLSSLELGDSALYFCASSVDVGQGMEQFFGPGTRLTVL.

This clone was picked up a small number of times. The chain's CDR3 is CASSLEIAGGPDTQYF. The DNA of the CDR3 is TGCGCCAGCAGCTTGGAGATAGCGGGAGGCCCAGATACGCAGTATTTT. The V call is TRBV5-1, the J call TRBJ2-3, with TRBD2 identical over 10 bases. The germline V gene has CDR1 SGHRS and CDR2 YFSETQ. V lost 0 bases and J lost 4; bases outside the gene matches: 5. The CDR3 totals 16 residues.

This clone was counted only a few times. The J gene is TRBJ2-2, the V gene TRBV7-2; D ambiguous. With 2 bases removed from V and 7 bases from J, the gap between germline ends came to 8 bases. Germline CDR1 is SGHTA and CDR2 is FQGNSA. The CDR3 loop spans 13 amino acids. CDR3 residues: CASSLMGYGELFF. The CDR3 bases are TGTGCCAGCAGCTTAATGGGGTACGGGGAGCTGTTTTTT.

The chain joins TRBV7-2 to TRBJ1-2, with TRBD1 matching 7 bases. The CDR3 has 17 amino acids. V was pared by 4 bases and J by 8 bases, with 19 bases of the junction left unmatched. Germline CDR1 SGHTA, CDR2 FQGNSA. The CDR3 region has the DNA TGTGCCAGCAGCTCCCAAGGCGGTATAGGGGGCCAGGGAGGCTACACCTTC. Translated: CASSSQGGIGGQGGYTF. The variable domain in full, with the rest retrieved from reference TRBV7-2 and TRBJ1-2, is GAGVSQSPSNKVTEKGKDVELRCDPISGHTALYWYRQSLGQGLEFLIYFQGNSAPDKSGLPSDRFSAERTGGSVSTLTIQRTQQEDSAVYLCASSSQGGIGGQGGYTFGSGTRLTVV.

This chain uses TRBV27 with TRBJ2-7; maybe TRBD1 (6 bases). The V gene's germline CDR1 is MNHEY and CDR2 SMNVEV (reference sequence). The CDR3 length is 15 residues. V was clipped by 5 bases and J by 2 bases, with 16 bases between them. DNA of the CDR3: TGTGCCAGCAGTCTACTCGGGACACTGGCCTACGAGCAGTACTTC. Its translation is CASSLLGTLAYEQYF.

CDR3 in DNA: TGTGCCAGCAGCACTGTAAGCGGGGGCTACGAGCAGTACTTC. As protein: CASSTVSGGYEQYF. The chain joins TRBV7-6 to TRBJ2-7, with 8 bases identical to TRBD2. The CDR3 spans 14 residues. V was clipped by 5 bases and J by 3 bases; unmatched bases: 6. Germline V gene lookup returns CDR1 SGHVS and CDR2 FNYEAQ.

This clone showed up just a few times. The V and J genes are TRBV21-1 and TRBJ2-7; the D call TRBD1 from the table was never checked on the DNA. TRBV21-1 is deemed a pseudogene. There are 18 residues in the CDR3. The CDR3 here is CASRVSRDRGICAYEQYF. Written as DNA, the CDR3 is TGTGCCAGCAGGGTGAGCCGGGACAGGGGGATTTGTGCCTACGAGCAGTACTTC.

This clone was seen a handful of times. The V gene is TRBV4-2, the J gene TRBJ1-2; 7 bases are shared with TRBD1. Trimming cost V 0 bases and J 4 bases; bases outside gene matches: 8. The CDR3 totals 16 residues. Germline CDR1 is LGHNA and CDR2 is YNFKEQ. The CDR3: CASSQEAGTARYGYTF. As DNA, the CDR3 is TGTGCCAGCAGCCAAGAGGCCGGGACAGCCCGCTATGGCTACACCTTC.

The J gene is TRBJ1-1, the V gene TRBV7-3; D unresolved. Germline V lookup: CDR1 SGHTA, CDR2 FQGTGA. V lost 2 bases, J lost 8 bases, and 12 bases lay in between. The CDR3 has 13 amino acids. CDR3 nucleotides: TGTGCCAGCAGCTTATCCTGGCAGACAGAAGCTTTCTTT. Its translation: CASSLSWQTEAFF.